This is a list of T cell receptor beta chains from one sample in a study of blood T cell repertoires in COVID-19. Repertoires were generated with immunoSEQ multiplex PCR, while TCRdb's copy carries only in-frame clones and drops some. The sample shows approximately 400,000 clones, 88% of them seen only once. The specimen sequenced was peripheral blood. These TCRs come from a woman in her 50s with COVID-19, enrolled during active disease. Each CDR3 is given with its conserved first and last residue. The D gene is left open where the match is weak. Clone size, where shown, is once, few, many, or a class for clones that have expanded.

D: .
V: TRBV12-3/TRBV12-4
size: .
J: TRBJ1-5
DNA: TGTGCCAGCAGTTTTAATTCTCAGCAGCCCCAGCATTTT
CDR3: CASSFNSQQPQHF

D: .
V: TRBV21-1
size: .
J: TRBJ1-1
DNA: TGTGCCAGCCGTCAAAAGAGGGACACTGAAGCTTTCTTT
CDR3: CASRQKRDTEAFF

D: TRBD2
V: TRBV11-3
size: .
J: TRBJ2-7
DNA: TGTGCCAGCAGCTTCGCTAGCGGGGCCAATTACGAGCAGTACTTC
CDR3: CASSFASGANYEQYF

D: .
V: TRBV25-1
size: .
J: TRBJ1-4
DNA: TGTGCCAGCAACAGGGCTGGGGATGAAAAACTGTTTTTT
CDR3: CASNRAGDEKLFF

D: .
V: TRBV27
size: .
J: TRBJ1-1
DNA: TGTGCCAGCAGTCCTGGGGGGAGCAACACTGAAGCTTTCTTT
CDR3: CASSPGGSNTEAFF

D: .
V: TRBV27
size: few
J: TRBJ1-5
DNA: TGTGCCAGCAGTTTATACAAAGGGGGCAATCAGCCCCAGCATTTT
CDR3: CASSLYKGGNQPQHF

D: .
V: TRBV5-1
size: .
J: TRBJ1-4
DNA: TGCGCCAGCAGCTTCAACGTAGAGGAAAAACTGTTTTTT
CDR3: CASSFNVEEKLFF

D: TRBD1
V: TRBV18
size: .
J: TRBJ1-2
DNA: TGTGCCAGCTCAACCGGACAGGACCTCTATGGCTACACCTTC
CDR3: CASSTGQDLYGYTF

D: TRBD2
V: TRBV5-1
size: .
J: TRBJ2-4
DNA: TGCGCCAGCAGCTTGACGGGCGGGGGTAATGAGGACATTCAGTACTTC
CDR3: CASSLTGGGNEDIQYF

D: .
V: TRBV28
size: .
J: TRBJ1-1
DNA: TGTGCCAGCACCACTCTGGGGAAGGGGCCCGAAGCTTTCTTT
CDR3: CASTTLGKGPEAFF

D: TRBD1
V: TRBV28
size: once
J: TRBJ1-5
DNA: TGTGCCAGCAGGGAGGGGACAGGGGTACAGCCCCAGCATTTT
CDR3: CASREGTGVQPQHF

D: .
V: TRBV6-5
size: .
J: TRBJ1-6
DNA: TGTGCCAGCAGTCTTGCCGCGTCACCCCTCCACTTT
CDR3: CASSLAASPLHF

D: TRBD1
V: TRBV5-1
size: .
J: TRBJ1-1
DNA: TGCGCCAGCATGACAGGGGCGGGGAACACTGAAGCTTTCTTT
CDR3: CASMTGAGNTEAFF

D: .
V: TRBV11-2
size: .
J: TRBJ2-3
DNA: TGTGCCAGCAGCGCCAGGGGAGTGGGGACAGATACGCAGTATTTT
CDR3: CASSARGVGTDTQYF

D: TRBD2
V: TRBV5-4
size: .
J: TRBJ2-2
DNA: TGTGCCAGCAGCGTAGACCGACTAGCGGTCACCGGGGAGCTGTTTTTT
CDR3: CASSVDRLAVTGELFF

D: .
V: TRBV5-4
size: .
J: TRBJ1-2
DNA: TGTGCCAGCAGCTTGAGTGGCGGGGCAACCTACTGGGGCTACACCTTC
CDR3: CASSLSGGATYWGYTF

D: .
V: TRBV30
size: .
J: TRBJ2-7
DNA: TGTGCCTGGAAGCGGGCAGGGAACACCTACGAGCAGTACTTC
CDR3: CAWKRAGNTYEQYF

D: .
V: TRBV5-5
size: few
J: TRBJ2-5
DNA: TGTGCCAGCCTAGAGGAGGGCCTGGAGACCCAGTACTTC
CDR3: CASLEEGLETQYF

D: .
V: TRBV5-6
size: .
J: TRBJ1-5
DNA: TGTGCCAGCAGCTTAGGGGGACACCCGAATCAGCCCCAGCATTTT
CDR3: CASSLGGHPNQPQHF

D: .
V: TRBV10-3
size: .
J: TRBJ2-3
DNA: TGTGCCGCCAAGAAAACCCCCCCAGGACTCCCTAACTCAGATACGCAGTATTTT
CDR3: CAAKKTPPGLPNSDTQYF

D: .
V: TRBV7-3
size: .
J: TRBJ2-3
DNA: TGTGCCAGCAGCTTATCCGGCGGGCCAACAGATACGCAGTATTTT
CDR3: CASSLSGGPTDTQYF

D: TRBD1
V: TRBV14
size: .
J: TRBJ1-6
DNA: TGTGCCAGCAGCCAAACATCAGGGGGCCGCTCACCCCTCCACTTT
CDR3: CASSQTSGGRSPLHF

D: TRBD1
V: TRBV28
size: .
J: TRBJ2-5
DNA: TGTGCCAGTAGGACAGGGGGCGTAGAGACCCAGTACTTC
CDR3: CASRTGGVETQYF

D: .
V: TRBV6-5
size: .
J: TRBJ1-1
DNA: TGTGCCAGCAGGATTTTTACAGGGTCTGAAGCTTTCTTT
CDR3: CASRIFTGSEAFF

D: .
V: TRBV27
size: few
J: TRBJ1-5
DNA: TGTGCCAGCAGAAGAAATCTAGAGGGGACACTACAGCCCCAGCATTTT
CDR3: CASRRNLEGTLQPQHF

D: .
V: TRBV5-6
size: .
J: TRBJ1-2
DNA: TGTGCCAGCACCACGGGCCGGGGGGATGGCTACACCTTC
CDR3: CASTTGRGDGYTF

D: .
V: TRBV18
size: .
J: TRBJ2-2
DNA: TGTGCCAGCTCATTCGACAGTTGGGTCACCGGGGAGCTGTTTTTT
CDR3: CASSFDSWVTGELFF

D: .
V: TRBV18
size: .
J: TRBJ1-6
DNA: TGTGCCAGCTCACCCACGAGCTCCTATAATTCACCCCTCCACTTT
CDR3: CASSPTSSYNSPLHF

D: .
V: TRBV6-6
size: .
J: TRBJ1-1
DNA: TGTGCCAGCAGTTTCAGGGGAACTGAAGCTTTCTTT
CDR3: CASSFRGTEAFF

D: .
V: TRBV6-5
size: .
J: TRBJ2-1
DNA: TGTGCCAGCAGTTACTCGGACAGATACAATGAGCAGTTCTTC
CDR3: CASSYSDRYNEQFF

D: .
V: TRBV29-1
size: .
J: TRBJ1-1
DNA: TGCAGCGTTGACAGGAACACTGAAGCTTTCTTT
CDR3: CSVDRNTEAFF

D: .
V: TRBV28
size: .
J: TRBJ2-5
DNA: TGTGCCAGCAGTGACCGCGGGGTGGGCGGTGAGACCCAGTACTTC
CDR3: CASSDRGVGGETQYF

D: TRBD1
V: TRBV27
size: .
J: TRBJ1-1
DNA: TGTGCCAGCAGTTCACACAGGGGGCAGGGTGAAGCTTTCTTT
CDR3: CASSSHRGQGEAFF

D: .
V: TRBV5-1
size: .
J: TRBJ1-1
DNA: TGCGCCAGCAGCCAACTCGGCGGGGACACTGAAGCTTTCTTT
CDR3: CASSQLGGDTEAFF

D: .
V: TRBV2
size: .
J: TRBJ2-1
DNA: TGTGCCAGCAGTCGGCGGGACCATCCATACAATGAGCAGTTCTTC
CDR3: CASSRRDHPYNEQFF

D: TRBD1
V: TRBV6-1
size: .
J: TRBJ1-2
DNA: TGTGCCAGCAGTGTTCGTCCCGGACAGGGGGCAAGAGGCTACACCTTC
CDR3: CASSVRPGQGARGYTF

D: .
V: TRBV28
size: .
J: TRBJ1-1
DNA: TGTGCCAGCCGAGAGGCCCACACTGAAGCTTTCTTT
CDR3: CASREAHTEAFF

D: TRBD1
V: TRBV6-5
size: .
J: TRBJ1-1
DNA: TGTGCCAGCAGCTGGACAGGGGGAACTGAAGCTTTCTTT
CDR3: CASSWTGGTEAFF

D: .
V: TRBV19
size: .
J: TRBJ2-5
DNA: TGTGCCAGTAGCGACAGGACGTCCTCGGAGACCCAGTACTTC
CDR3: CASSDRTSSETQYF

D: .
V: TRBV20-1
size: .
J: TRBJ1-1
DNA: TGCAGTGCTAGTACTGTGAACACTGAAGCTTTCTTT
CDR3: CSASTVNTEAFF

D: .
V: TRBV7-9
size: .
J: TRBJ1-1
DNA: TGTGCCAGCAGCACCCAGTCCAGCGGCACTGAAGCTTTCTTT
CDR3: CASSTQSSGTEAFF